This T cell receptor (beta chain) is drawn from a study of T cell changes during pregnancy in multiple sclerosis. The V gene's germline CDR1 is SGHNT and CDR2 YYREEE (reference sequence). Trimming at V came to 4 bases and at J to 7 bases, leaving 7 bases not matched to a gene. The CDR3 sequence is 15 residues long. Some clones are missing from TCRdb's copy, which holds only in-frame ones; the method was immunoSEQ multiplex PCR. The data show 130,000 or so clones, with around 95% seen just once and approximately 0.45% held by the top ten. The specimen comprised peripheral blood, sampled after pregnancy. The clonotype comes from a female donor with multiple sclerosis, enrolled in a pregnancy study. The chain carries TRBV5-4 and TRBJ1-6; 8 bases map to TRBD1. The CDR3 nucleotides read TGTGCCAGCAGCACCGGACAGGGTGGAAATTCACCCCTCCACTTT. Encoded protein: CASSTGQGGNSPLHF.